The 20 T cell receptor beta chains listed next were all sequenced from one sample in a study of T cell responses to AZD1222 COVID-19 vaccine. Data came from immunoSEQ multiplex PCR; TCRdb stores just in-frame clones and leaves some out. This table has some 110,000 clones, roughly 89% appearing once. The sample in question was peripheral blood, obtained 28 days after the second AZD1222 dose. These receptors originate from an adult who received the AZD1222 COVID-19 vaccine.

V is TRBV4-1 and J is TRBJ1-1, with D possibly being TRBD1 (5 bases). V was trimmed by 6 bases and J by 5 bases, leaving 22 bases between them. The CDR3 sequence is 16 residues long. The germline V gene encodes CDR1 MGHRA and CDR2 YSYEKL. The CDR3 is CASRPLEGTPVTEAFF. The CDR3 coding sequence is TGCGCCAGCAGACCCCTGGAGGGGACTCCGGTTACTGAAGCTTTCTTT.

This rearrangement joins TRBV6-5 to TRBJ1-1; D is unresolved. Trimming left V 3 bases short and J 2 bases short, with 13 bases between. This CDR3 contains 15 residues. From germline, CDR1 is MNHEY and CDR2 SVGAGI. CDR3 nucleotide sequence: TGTGCCAGCAGTTATAGTTCGGCAGTCAACACTGAAGCTTTCTTT. Its translation is CASSYSSAVNTEAFF.

The chain is built from TRBV18 and TRBJ2-5, with D uncertain. This CDR3 has 14 amino acids. Germline V gives CDR1 KGHSH, CDR2 LQKENI. The V end lost 1 base, the J end lost 1 base, and 7 bases lay between the germline ends. The CDR3: CASSPQIGQETQYF. The DNA of the CDR3 is TGTGCCAGCTCACCACAGATCGGCCAAGAGACCCAGTACTTC.

This sequence joins TRBV28 and TRBJ1-5; TRBD1 aligns across 7 bases. The CDR3 is 14 residues long. Germline loops: CDR1 MDHEN, CDR2 SYDVKM. J gave up 5 bases and V 2 bases, and 3 bases lay outside the gene matches. The CDR3 bases are TGTGCCAGCAGTTTAAGACAGGGACATCAGCCCCAGCATTTT. The encoded protein is CASSLRQGHQPQHF.

V and J are TRBV28 and TRBJ2-1; 8 bases agree with TRBD1. V lost 1 base to trimming and J lost 6 bases; unmatched junction nucleotides: 2. This CDR3 spans 14 amino acids. Germline assignment: CDR1 MDHEN and CDR2 SYDVKM. The CDR3: CASSLSGGTNEQFF. The CDR3 nucleotides are TGTGCCAGCAGTTTATCAGGGGGCACCAATGAGCAGTTCTTC.

This chain connects TRBV30 to TRBJ1-2, with TRBD1 as a possible D gene (6 bases). Germline assignment: CDR1 GTSNPN and CDR2 SVGIG (reference sequence). The V and J ends lost 2 bases and 2 bases respectively, with 9 bases between them. The CDR3 length is 13 residues. DNA of the CDR3: TGTGCCTGGAGTCTCGGGACAAACTATGGCTACACCTTC. Its protein is CAWSLGTNYGYTF.

The CDR3 nucleotides are TGTGCCAGCAGTTCCCCCGGGGGCGGGTATGGCTACACCTTC. Protein product: CASSSPGGGYGYTF. The J gene is TRBJ1-2, the V gene TRBV27, with a possible D match to TRBD1 (6 bases). Germline V gene lookup returns CDR1 MNHEY and CDR2 SMNVEV (reference sequence). The ends were cut back, 4 bases at V and 5 bases at J, with 14 bases in the middle. The CDR3 is made up of 14 amino acids.

This chain joins TRBV3-1 (or the pseudogene TRBV3-2) and TRBJ2-2; D gene unclear. V lost 4 bases, J lost 8 bases, and 14 bases lay in between. The germline V gene has CDR1 LGHDT and CDR2 YNNKEL (reference sequence). The length of the CDR3 is 14 residues. The CDR3 spells CASSRSGPAGELFF. The CDR3 nucleotides are TGTGCCAGCAGCCGCTCCGGTCCCGCGGGGGAGCTGTTTTTT.

The chain couples TRBV6-5 to TRBJ1-5; D ambiguous. This CDR3 is built from 12 residues. Germline V gene data show CDR1 as MNHEY and CDR2 as SVGAGI. V was shortened by 6 bases and J by 7 bases, with 10 bases between the two germline ends. The CDR3 is CASRAGGQPQHF. The CDR3 coding sequence is TGTGCCAGCAGGGCGGGAGGGCAGCCCCAGCATTTT.

The V call is TRBV15, the J call TRBJ2-1, with 7 bases that match TRBD1. Looked up from germline, CDR1 is LNHNV and CDR2 is YYDKDF (reference sequence). The J segment lost 10 bases and the V segment lost 1 base, leaving 4 bases of the junction unmatched. The CDR3 length is 13 residues. The chain's CDR3 is CATSRAGGREQFF. CDR3 DNA sequence: TGTGCCACCAGCAGAGCAGGGGGTCGCGAGCAGTTCTTC. Full variable domain (remainder filled in from reference TRBV15 and TRBJ2-1): DAMVIQNPRYQVTQFGKPVTLSCSQTLNHNVMYWYQQKSSQAPKLLFHYYDKDFNNEADTPDNFQSRRPNTSFCFLDIRSPGLGDTAMYLCATSRAGGREQFFGPGTRLTVL.

The chain recombines TRBV9 with TRBJ2-1, with 11 bases fitting TRBD2. Per germline, CDR1 SGDLS and CDR2 YYNGEE. The trim removed 4 bases at V and 6 bases at J, leaving 6 bases unmatched. This CDR3 comprises 15 residues. This CDR3 is CASSLEGLAANEQFF. CDR3 nucleotides: TGTGCCAGCAGCCTAGAGGGACTAGCGGCCAATGAGCAGTTCTTC.

This clone is a singleton in its sample. The chain carries TRBV6-1 and TRBJ2-7, with TRBD1 matching 7 bases. The length of the CDR3 is 16 residues. The V gene end was trimmed by 4 bases and the J gene end by 0 bases; junction bases not matched to a gene: 9. The germline V gene has CDR1 MNHNS and CDR2 SASEGT. For the CDR3, the DNA is TGTGCCAGCAGTGGCGCTAAGACAGGGTTCTCCTACGAGCAGTACTTC. Amino acid sequence: CASSGAKTGFSYEQYF.

The J gene is TRBJ1-5, the V gene TRBV10-3; unclear D gene. Trimming left V 4 bases short and J 1 base short, with 5 bases between. Germline lookup yields CDR1 ENHRY and CDR2 SYGVKD. The CDR3 runs 13 residues. The CDR3 sequence is CAISVESNQPQHF. The DNA of the CDR3 is TGTGCCATCAGTGTTGAGAGCAATCAGCCCCAGCATTTT.

This rearrangement joins TRBV10-3 to TRBJ2-3; D could derive from TRBD1 or TRBD2 (5 bases each). Between the trimmed V and J ends, which lost 7 bases and 2 bases, there was a span of 7 bases. The germline V gene has CDR1 ENHRY and CDR2 SYGVKD. The CDR3 runs 12 residues. The CDR3 here is CAITGPTDTQYF. In DNA form, the CDR3 reads TGTGCCATCACGGGGCCCACAGATACGCAGTATTTT.

The rearrangement links TRBV2 to TRBJ1-5; D ambiguous. The germline CDR1 and CDR2 sequences are SNHLY and FYNNEI. Trimming cost V 8 bases and J 1 base, with 15 bases left between them. The CDR3 is 15 amino acids. The CDR3 DNA is TGTGCCAGCGACCGGCAGTTAGAAAGCAATCAGCCCCAGCATTTT. It is translated as CASDRQLESNQPQHF.

The chain combines TRBV5-1 with TRBJ2-5; 12 nucleotides line up with TRBD1. In germline, CDR1 is SGHRS, CDR2 YFSETQ. V was pared by 4 bases and J by 5 bases, with 12 bases of the junction left unmatched. The CDR3 totals 17 residues. The CDR3 DNA reads as TGCGCCAGCAGCAATGGTGGGGGGACAGGGGGCTCGGAGACCCAGTACTTC. Translation gives CASSNGGGTGGSETQYF.

The chain recombines TRBV7-2 with TRBJ2-5, with TRBD2 matching over 10 bases. This CDR3 region has 15 residues. Per germline, CDR1 SGHTA and CDR2 FQGNSA. V lost 1 base, J lost 5 bases, and 4 bases stayed unmatched. In DNA, the CDR3 is TGTGCCAGCAGCTTAGTCGCTAGCGGGAGTGAGACCCAGTACTTC. Protein sequence: CASSLVASGSETQYF.

This chain uses TRBV5-1 with TRBJ2-7; TRBD1 matches 8 bases. CDR1 and CDR2 from the germline V gene are SGHRS and YFSETQ. The trim removed 4 bases at V and 0 bases at J, leaving 6 bases unmatched. The CDR3 runs 15 residues. The CDR3 DNA follows: TGCGCCAGCAGCGGGGGACAGGTGAACTCCTACGAGCAGTACTTC. This encodes CASSGGQVNSYEQYF.

This chain uses TRBV30 with TRBJ2-7; D is undetermined. The CDR3 consists of 12 residues. With 3 bases removed from V and 4 bases from J, the gap between germline ends came to 10 bases. Looked up from germline, CDR1 is GTSNPN and CDR2 is SVGIG (reference sequence). Here the CDR3 reads CAWSPQVYEQYF. Here the CDR3 DNA reads TGTGCCTGGAGCCCCCAGGTTTACGAGCAGTACTTC.

The rearrangement joins TRBV5-5 to TRBJ1-3; no definite D call. This CDR3 region has 16 residues. Trimming removed 0 bases from V and 2 bases from J, with 12 bases in between. In germline, CDR1 is SGHKS, CDR2 YYEKEE (reference sequence). DNA of the CDR3: TGTGCCAGCAGCTTGGGGCAGGATTTTGCTGGAAACACCATATATTTT. This translates into CASSLGQDFAGNTIYF.